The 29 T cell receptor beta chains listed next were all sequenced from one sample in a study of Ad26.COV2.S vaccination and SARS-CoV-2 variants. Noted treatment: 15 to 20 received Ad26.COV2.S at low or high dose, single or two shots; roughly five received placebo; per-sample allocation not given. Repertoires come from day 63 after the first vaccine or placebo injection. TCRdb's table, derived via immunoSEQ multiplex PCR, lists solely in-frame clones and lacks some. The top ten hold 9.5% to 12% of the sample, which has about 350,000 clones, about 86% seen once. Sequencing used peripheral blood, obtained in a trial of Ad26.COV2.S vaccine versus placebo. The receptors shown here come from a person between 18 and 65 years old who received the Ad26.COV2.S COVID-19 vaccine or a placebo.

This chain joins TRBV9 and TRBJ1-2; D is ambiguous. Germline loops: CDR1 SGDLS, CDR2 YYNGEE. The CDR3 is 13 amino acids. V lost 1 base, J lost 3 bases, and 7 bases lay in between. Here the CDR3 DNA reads TGTGCCAGCAGCGTAAGCCAGGACTATGGCTACACCTTC. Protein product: CASSVSQDYGYTF.

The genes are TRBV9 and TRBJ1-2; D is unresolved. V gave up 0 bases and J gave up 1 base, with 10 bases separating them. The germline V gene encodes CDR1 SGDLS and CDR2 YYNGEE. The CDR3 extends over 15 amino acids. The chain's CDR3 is CASSVGQYFNYGYTF. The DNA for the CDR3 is TGTGCCAGCAGCGTAGGGCAGTATTTTAACTATGGCTACACCTTC.

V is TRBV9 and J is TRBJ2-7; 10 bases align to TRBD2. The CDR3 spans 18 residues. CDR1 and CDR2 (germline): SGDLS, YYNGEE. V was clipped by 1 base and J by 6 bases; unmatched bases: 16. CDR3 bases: TGTGCCAGCAGCGTAACCCCCTGGCCCACTAGCGGGAAGAGCGAGCAGTACTTC. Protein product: CASSVTPWPTSGKSEQYF. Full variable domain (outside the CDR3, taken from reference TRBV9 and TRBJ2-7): DSGVTQTPKHLITATGQRVTLRCSPRSGDLSVYWYQQSLDQGLQFLIQYYNGEERAKGNILERFSAQQFPDLHSELNLSSLELGDSALYFCASSVTPWPTSGKSEQYFGPGTRLTVT.

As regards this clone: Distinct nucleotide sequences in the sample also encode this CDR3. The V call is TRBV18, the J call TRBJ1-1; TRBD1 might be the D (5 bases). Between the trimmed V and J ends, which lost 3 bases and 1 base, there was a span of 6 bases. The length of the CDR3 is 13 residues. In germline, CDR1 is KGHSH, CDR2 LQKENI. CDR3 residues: CASSPGGNTEAFF. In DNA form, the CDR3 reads TGTGCCAGCTCACCGGGGGGGAACACTGAAGCTTTCTTT.

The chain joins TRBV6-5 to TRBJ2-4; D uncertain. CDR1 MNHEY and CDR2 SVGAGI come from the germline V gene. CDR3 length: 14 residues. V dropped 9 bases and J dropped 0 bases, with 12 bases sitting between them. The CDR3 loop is CASHGVLAKNIQYF. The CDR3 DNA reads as TGTGCCAGTCATGGGGTTTTAGCCAAAAACATTCAGTACTTC.

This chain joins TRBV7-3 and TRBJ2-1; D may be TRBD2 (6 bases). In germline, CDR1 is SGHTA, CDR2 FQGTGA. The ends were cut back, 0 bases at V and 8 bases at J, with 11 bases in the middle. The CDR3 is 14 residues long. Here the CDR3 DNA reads TGTGCCAGCAGCTTAACGGAGGGGCGGTATGAGCAGTTCTTC. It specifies CASSLTEGRYEQFF.

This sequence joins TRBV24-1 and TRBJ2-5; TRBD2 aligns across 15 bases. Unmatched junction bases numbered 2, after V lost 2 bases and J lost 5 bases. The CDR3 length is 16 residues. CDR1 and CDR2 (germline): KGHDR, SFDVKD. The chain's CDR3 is CATSDWTSGRAETQYF. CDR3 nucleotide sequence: TGTGCCACCAGTGATTGGACTAGCGGGAGGGCGGAGACCCAGTACTTC.

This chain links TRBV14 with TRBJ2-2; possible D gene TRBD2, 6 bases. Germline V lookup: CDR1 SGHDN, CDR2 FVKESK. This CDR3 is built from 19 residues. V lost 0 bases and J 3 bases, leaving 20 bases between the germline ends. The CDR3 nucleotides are TGTGCCAGCAGCCAAGATCAGCACAAGGAAGGAGGGTACACCGGGGAGCTGTTTTTT. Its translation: CASSQDQHKEGGYTGELFF.

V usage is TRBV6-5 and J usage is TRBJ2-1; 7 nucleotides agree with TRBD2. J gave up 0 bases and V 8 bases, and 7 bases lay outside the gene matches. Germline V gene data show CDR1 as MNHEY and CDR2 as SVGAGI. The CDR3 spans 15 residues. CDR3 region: CASGLAESSYNEQFF. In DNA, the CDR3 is TGTGCCAGCGGGCTAGCGGAGAGCTCCTACAATGAGCAGTTCTTC.

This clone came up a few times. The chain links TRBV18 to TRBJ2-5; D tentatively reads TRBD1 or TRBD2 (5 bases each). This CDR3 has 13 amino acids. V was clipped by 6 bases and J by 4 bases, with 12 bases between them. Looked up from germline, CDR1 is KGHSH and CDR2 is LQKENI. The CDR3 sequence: CASSTGAGETQYF. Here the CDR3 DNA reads TGTGCCAGCTCCACCGGGGCGGGAGAGACCCAGTACTTC.

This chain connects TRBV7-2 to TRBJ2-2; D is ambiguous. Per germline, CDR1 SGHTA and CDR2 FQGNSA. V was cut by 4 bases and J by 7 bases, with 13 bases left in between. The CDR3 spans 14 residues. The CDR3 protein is CASSYTARGGELFF. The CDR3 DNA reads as TGTGCCAGCAGCTACACCGCGCGAGGCGGGGAGCTGTTTTTT.

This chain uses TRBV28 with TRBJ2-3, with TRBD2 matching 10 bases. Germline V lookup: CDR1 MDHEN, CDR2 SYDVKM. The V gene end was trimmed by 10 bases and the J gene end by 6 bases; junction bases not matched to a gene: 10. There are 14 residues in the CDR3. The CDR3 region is CAISRTSGGDTQYF. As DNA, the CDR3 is TGTGCCATCTCTCGGACTAGCGGCGGGGATACGCAGTATTTT.

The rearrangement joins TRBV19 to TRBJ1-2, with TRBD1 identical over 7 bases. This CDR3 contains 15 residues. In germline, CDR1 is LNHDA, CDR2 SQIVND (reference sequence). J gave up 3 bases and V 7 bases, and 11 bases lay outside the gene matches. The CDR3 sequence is CASTPQGGSYYGYTF. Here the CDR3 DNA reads TGTGCCAGTACTCCGCAGGGGGGGTCTTACTATGGCTACACCTTC.

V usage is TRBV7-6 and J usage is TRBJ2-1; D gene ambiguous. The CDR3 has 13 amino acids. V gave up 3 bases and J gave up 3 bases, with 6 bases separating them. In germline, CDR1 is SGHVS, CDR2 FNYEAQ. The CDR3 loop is CASSFGYYNEQFF. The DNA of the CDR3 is TGTGCCAGCAGCTTTGGTTACTACAATGAGCAGTTCTTC.

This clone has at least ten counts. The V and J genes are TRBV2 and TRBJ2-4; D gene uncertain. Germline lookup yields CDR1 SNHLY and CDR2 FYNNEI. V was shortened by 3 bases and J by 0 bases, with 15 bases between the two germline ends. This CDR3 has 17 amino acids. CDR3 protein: CASSEVRPTLAKNIQYF. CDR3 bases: TGTGCCAGCAGTGAGGTTCGGCCAACATTAGCCAAAAACATTCAGTACTTC. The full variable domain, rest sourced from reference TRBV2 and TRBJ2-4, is EPEVTQTPSHQVTQMGQEVILRCVPISNHLYFYWYRQILGQKVEFLVSFYNNEISEKSEIFDDQFSVERPDGSNFTLKIRSTKLEDSAMYFCASSEVRPTLAKNIQYFGAGTRLSVL.

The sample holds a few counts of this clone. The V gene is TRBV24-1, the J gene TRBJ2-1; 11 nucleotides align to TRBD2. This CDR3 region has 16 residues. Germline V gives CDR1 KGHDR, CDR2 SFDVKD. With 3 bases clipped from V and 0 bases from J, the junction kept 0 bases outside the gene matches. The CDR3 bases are TGTGCCACCAGTGATACTAGCGGGAGCTCCTACAATGAGCAGTTCTTC. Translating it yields CATSDTSGSSYNEQFF.

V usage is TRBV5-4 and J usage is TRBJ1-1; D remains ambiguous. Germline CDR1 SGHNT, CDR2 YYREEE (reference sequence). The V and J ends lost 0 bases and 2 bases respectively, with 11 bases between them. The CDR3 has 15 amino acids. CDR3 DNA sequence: TGTGCCAGCAGCTTGGGAGGTCGTATAAACACTGAAGCTTTCTTT. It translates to CASSLGGRINTEAFF.

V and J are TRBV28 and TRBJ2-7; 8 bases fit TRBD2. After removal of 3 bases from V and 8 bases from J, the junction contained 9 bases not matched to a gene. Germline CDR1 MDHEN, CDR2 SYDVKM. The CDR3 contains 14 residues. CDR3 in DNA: TGTGCCAGCAGTTTGGCTAGCGGGTTTTTCCAGCAGTACTTC. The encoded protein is CASSLASGFFQQYF.

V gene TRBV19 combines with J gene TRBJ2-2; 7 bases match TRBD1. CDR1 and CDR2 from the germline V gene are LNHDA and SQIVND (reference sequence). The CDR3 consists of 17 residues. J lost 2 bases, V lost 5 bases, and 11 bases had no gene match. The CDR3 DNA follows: TGTGCCAGTAGTCCCCATGGTGGGACAGTAAACACCGGGGAGCTGTTTTTT. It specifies CASSPHGGTVNTGELFF.

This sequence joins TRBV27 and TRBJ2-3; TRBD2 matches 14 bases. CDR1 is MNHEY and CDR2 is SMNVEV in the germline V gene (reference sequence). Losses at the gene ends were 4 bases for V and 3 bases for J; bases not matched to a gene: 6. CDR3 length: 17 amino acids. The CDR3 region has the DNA TGTGCCAGCAGTTGGGGACTAGCGGGAGTAGGGACAGATACGCAGTATTTT. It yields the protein CASSWGLAGVGTDTQYF.

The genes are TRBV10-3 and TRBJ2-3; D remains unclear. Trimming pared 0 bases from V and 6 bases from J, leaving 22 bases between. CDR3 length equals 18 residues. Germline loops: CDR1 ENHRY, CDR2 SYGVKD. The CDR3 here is CAISESIGLAPSADTQYF. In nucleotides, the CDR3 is TGTGCCATCAGTGAGTCGATAGGTCTGGCCCCATCCGCGGATACGCAGTATTTT.

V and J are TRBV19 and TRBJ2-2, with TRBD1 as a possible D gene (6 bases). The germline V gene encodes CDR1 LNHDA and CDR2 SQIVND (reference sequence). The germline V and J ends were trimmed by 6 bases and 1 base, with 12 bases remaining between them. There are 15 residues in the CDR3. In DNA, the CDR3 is TGTGCCAGTAGGACCCGGACAGAGAACACCGGGGAGCTGTTTTTT. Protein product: CASRTRTENTGELFF.

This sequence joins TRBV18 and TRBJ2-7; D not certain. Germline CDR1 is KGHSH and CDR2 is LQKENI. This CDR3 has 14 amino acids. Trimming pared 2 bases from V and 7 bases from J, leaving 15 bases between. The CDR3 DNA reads TGTGCCAGCTCACCAACTTCAGGAACCGGGGAGCAGTACTTC. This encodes CASSPTSGTGEQYF. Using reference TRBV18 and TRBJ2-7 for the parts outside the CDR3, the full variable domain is NAGVMQNPRHLVRRRGQEARLRCSPMKGHSHVYWYRQLPEEGLKFMVYLQKENIIDESGMPKERFSAEFPKEGPSILRIQQVVRGDSAAYFCASSPTSGTGEQYFGPGTRLTVT.

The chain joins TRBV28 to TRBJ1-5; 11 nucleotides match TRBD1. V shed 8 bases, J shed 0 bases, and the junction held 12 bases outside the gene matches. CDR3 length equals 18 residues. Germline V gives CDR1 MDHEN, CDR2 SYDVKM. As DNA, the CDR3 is TGTGCCAGCTCAAACCGGGACAGGGGGGAGAATAGCAATCAGCCCCAGCATTTT. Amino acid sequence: CASSNRDRGENSNQPQHF.

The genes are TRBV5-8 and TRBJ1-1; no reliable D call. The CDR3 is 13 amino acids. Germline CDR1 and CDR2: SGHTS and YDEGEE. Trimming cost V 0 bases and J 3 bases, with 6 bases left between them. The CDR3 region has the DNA TGTGCCAGCAGCTTGGTTCGACACACTGAAGCTTTCTTT. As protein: CASSLVRHTEAFF.

CDR3 sequence: CASSTTVRRTSGRAADTQYF. CDR3 coding DNA: TGTGCCAGCAGTACGACCGTTCGGCGGACTAGCGGGAGGGCCGCAGATACGCAGTATTTT. J is TRBJ2-3 and V is TRBV28; TRBD2 agrees at 15 bases. Trimming at V came to 5 bases and at J to 4 bases, leaving 16 bases not matched to a gene. The CDR3 runs to 20 residues. Germline lookup yields CDR1 MDHEN and CDR2 SYDVKM.

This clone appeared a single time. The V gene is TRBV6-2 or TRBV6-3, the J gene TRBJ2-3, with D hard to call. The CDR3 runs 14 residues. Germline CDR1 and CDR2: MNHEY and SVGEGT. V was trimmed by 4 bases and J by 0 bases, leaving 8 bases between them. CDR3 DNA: TGTGCCAGCAGTTTGGCAGAGAGCACAGATACGCAGTATTTT. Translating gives CASSLAESTDTQYF.

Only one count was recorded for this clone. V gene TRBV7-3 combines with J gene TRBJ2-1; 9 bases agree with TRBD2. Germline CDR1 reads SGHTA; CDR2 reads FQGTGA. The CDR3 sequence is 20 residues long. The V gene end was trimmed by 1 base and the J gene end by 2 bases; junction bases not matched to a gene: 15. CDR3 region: CASSLMRDRSLAGAYNEQFF. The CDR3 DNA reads TGTGCCAGCAGCTTAATGCGGGACAGATCGTTAGCGGGAGCCTACAATGAGCAGTTCTTC.

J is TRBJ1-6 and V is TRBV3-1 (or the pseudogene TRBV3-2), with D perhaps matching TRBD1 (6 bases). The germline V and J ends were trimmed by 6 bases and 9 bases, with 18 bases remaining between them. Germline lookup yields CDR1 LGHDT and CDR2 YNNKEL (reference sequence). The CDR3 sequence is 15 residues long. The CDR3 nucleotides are TGTGCCAGCAGGAGGGGACAATATGGTAGTTCACCCCTCCACTTT. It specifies CASRRGQYGSSPLHF.